What follows is one T cell receptor beta chain and its context. One junction end disagrees with the germline gene, perhaps due to a read error. With a J-beta primer mix and a sample-barcoded 5' primer, a second PCR ran about 7 to 11 cycles. From the 5' RACE reads, TCRdb called clonotypes with MiXCR, one entry per CDR3 protein. This table holds 650,000 to 700,000 distinct CDR3 sequences, approximately 30% found once. This sample is part of a study of blood T cells in healthy people across ages. In germline, CDR1 is DFQATT, CDR2 SNEGSKA (reference sequence). The CDR3 is made up of 11 amino acids. The chain combines TRBV20-1 with TRBJ1-2, with a tentative D call TRBD1 (6 bases). The sequence was collected from a woman of 80 years or more in good health. Input material: blood. The CDR3: CSVQGVEGYTF. CDR3 bases: TGTAGTGTACAGGGAGTCGAGGGCTACACCTTC.